The 23 T cell receptor beta chains listed next were all sequenced from one sample in a study of post-analysis software for immune sequencing data. Study-wide findings and caveats: With TRBV5-6, TRBV5-1 and TRBV20-1 included, 4 to 6 TRBV segments were more frequent in patients than in controls.

Their antigens are not known. Researchers reported that TCR beta cDNA libraries carried unique molecular identifiers. TCRdb reanalysed the PCR reads using MiXCR and keeps one entry per CDR3 protein. The table includes some 690,000 distinct CDR3 sequences, roughly three fifths detected once. The sample comprised blood. The source of these receptors is a girl under 10 years old with multiple sclerosis.

This clonotype occurred a few times. V gene TRBV12-3 or TRBV12-4 combines with J gene TRBJ2-7; possible D gene TRBD1, 5 bases. V dropped 4 bases and J dropped 5 bases, with 15 bases sitting between them. CDR3 length equals 14 residues. CDR3 in DNA: TGTGCCAGCAGTTCGACAGAGTCAGACCACGAGCAGTACTTC. Residues: CASSSTESDHEQYF.

This clonotype was seen only a few times. The chain recombines TRBV10-3 with TRBJ1-1; possibly TRBD1 for D (6 bases). V was trimmed by 10 bases and J by 3 bases, leaving 18 bases between them. There are 14 residues in the CDR3. Germline V CDR1 and CDR2: ENHRY, SYGVKD. The CDR3: CATSFGGRDTEAFF. The CDR3 coding sequence is TGTGCCACCTCGTTTGGGGGGCGGGACACTGAAGCTTTCTTT.

This clonotype was seen only once. The J gene is TRBJ2-5, the V gene TRBV29-1; D is possibly TRBD1 (5 bases). Judging by the DNA end, TRBJ2-7 fits better; the J call may be wrong. Germline V gene sequence: CDR1 SQVTM, CDR2 ANQGSEA. The length of the CDR3 is 14 residues. CDR3 in DNA: TGCAGCGTTGAAGGGGTGTCAGACAGTTACGAGCAGTACTTC. This encodes CSVEGVSDSYEQYF.

The gene calls are TRBV12-5 and TRBJ1-2; 9 positions agree with TRBD1. V was clipped by 0 bases and J by 12 bases; unmatched bases: 8. This CDR3 is built from 14 residues. From germline, CDR1 is LGHNT and CDR2 FRNRAP. Here the CDR3 DNA reads TGTGCTAGTGGTTTGGTCCGGACAGGGGCGGGCAACACCTTC. Translating it yields CASGLVRTGAGNTF.

The chain is built from TRBV27 and TRBJ2-7, with 10 bases matching TRBD1. CDR3 length: 16 amino acids. The germline CDR1 and CDR2 sequences are MNHEY and SMNVEV (reference sequence). The V gene end was trimmed by 6 bases and the J gene end by 3 bases; junction bases not matched to a gene: 11. The CDR3 sequence is CASSIDGGQGLYEQYF. CDR3 nucleotides: TGTGCCAGCAGCATAGACGGGGGACAGGGGCTCTACGAGCAGTACTTC.

The rearrangement uses TRBV20-1 and TRBJ2-7; unclear D gene. Trimming took 3 bases from V and 1 from J, leaving 16 bases between them. Germline V gives CDR1 DFQATT, CDR2 SNEGSKA (reference sequence). This CDR3 spans 15 amino acids. Here the CDR3 reads CSASPWTAGSYEQYF. As DNA, the CDR3 is TGCAGTGCTAGCCCCTGGACCGCCGGGTCCTACGAGCAGTACTTC.

CDR3 in DNA: TGTGCCAGCAGCTCGGTACGAGGGGTGGAGACCCAGTACTTC. It translates to CASSSVRGVETQYF. This chain links TRBV11-2 with TRBJ2-5; perhaps D is TRBD1 or TRBD2 (5 bases each). V lost 4 bases, J lost 5 bases, and 14 bases lay in between. Germline assignment: CDR1 SGHAT and CDR2 FQNNGV. The CDR3 spans 14 residues.

The gene calls are TRBV15 and TRBJ2-3; D could derive from TRBD1 or TRBD2 (5 bases each). CDR1 and CDR2 (germline): LNHNV, YYDKDF (reference sequence). CDR3 length: 17 amino acids. V shed 5 bases and J shed 2 bases, with 20 bases lying between them. The CDR3 sequence: CATSLRITGPTTDTQYF. DNA of the CDR3: TGTGCCACCAGCTTGAGGATCACGGGACCTACCACAGATACGCAGTATTTT.

This clonotype was detected once. The chain uses TRBV2 and TRBJ2-3, with D possibly matching TRBD2 (5 bases). V dropped 4 bases and J dropped 5 bases, with 13 bases sitting between them. Per the germline V gene, CDR1 is SNHLY and CDR2 is FYNNEI. The CDR3 covers 14 residues. The CDR3 DNA reads TGTGCCAGCAGTGTCCGGGGAATCAGAGATACGCAGTATTTT. This encodes CASSVRGIRDTQYF.

V usage is TRBV20-1 and J usage is TRBJ2-1; TRBD2 is a possible D gene (5 bases). The V gene lost 1 base and the J gene lost 6 bases, with 16 bases spanning the gap. The germline V gene encodes CDR1 DFQATT and CDR2 SNEGSKA (reference sequence). The CDR3 covers 15 residues. CDR3 DNA: TGCAGTGCTAGAGTTTCCCCGGGGTTACGCAATGAGCAGTTCTTC. Its translation: CSARVSPGLRNEQFF.

The V and J genes are TRBV6-2 or TRBV6-3 and TRBJ2-7; 9 bases are a match to TRBD2. The CDR3 is 12 amino acids. The germline V gene has CDR1 MNHEY and CDR2 SVGEGT. V was pared by 5 bases and J by 6 bases, with 2 bases of the junction left unmatched. CDR3 sequence: CASSTTSGEQYF. The DNA of the CDR3 is TGTGCCAGCAGTACGACTAGCGGCGAGCAGTACTTC.

The chain is built from TRBV18 and TRBJ2-7; 11 bases are shared with TRBD2. The assigned J gene may be wrong: the sequence end matches TRBJ2-5 better. The CDR3 spans 14 residues. CDR1 and CDR2 (germline): KGHSH, LQKENI. CDR3 amino acids: CASSQGLADETQYF. The CDR3 coding sequence is TGTGCCAGCTCACAGGGACTAGCGGATGAGACCCAGTACTTC.

This clonotype turned up a few times. V is TRBV6-5 and J is TRBJ1-4; perhaps TRBD1 as D (6 bases). The V gene's germline CDR1 is MNHEY and CDR2 SVGAGI. This CDR3 is 16 amino acids long. Trimming pared 11 bases from V and 7 bases from J, leaving 26 bases between. CDR3 coding DNA: TGTGCCCGCGCTGAAACGGGGGGCTTAGAAATTGAAAAACTGTTTTTT. Translation gives CARAETGGLEIEKLFF.

This chain joins TRBV12-3 or TRBV12-4 and TRBJ2-1; D may be TRBD1 (6 bases). The V end lost 7 bases, the J end lost 2 bases, and 9 bases lay between the germline ends. This CDR3 comprises 13 residues. The CDR3 DNA reads as TGTGCCAGCACTCAGGGGCCCTACAATGAGCAGTTCTTC. Translation: CASTQGPYNEQFF.

This clonotype was detected only once. The chain carries TRBV15 and TRBJ2-2; no clear D gene. CDR1 and CDR2 from the germline V gene are LNHNV and YYDKDF (reference sequence). V was trimmed by 0 bases and J by 1 base, leaving 9 bases between them. This CDR3 is built from 16 residues. The CDR3 sequence: CATSRDLNMNTGELFF. The DNA for the CDR3 is TGTGCCACCAGCAGAGATTTGAATATGAACACCGGGGAGCTGTTTTTT.

Remarks on this clonotype: The junction and the germline gene differ at one end; a read error may be behind it. V and J are TRBV20-1 and TRBJ2-3; 9 nucleotides match TRBD2. Germline V gene lookup returns CDR1 DFQATT and CDR2 SNEGSKA (reference sequence). CDR3 length: 15 residues. CDR3 in DNA: TGTAGTGCTAGAAGACTAGCGGACAACACAGATACGCAGTATTTT. Amino acids: CSARRLADNTDTQYF.

This sequence joins TRBV20-1 and TRBJ2-5; TRBD1 matches 7 bases. Germline values: CDR1 DFQATT, CDR2 SNEGSKA (reference sequence). The CDR3 spans 14 residues. Trimming at V came to 2 bases and at J to 1 base, leaving 4 bases not matched to a gene. The CDR3, as DNA: TGCAGTGCTAGAAGGACAGGCACCCAAGAGACCCAGTACTTC. Its protein product is CSARRTGTQETQYF.

J is TRBJ2-6 and V is TRBV20-1; D perhaps matches TRBD2 (6 bases). V lost 2 bases, J lost 0 bases, and 14 bases lay in between. Looked up from germline, CDR1 is DFQATT and CDR2 is SNEGSKA (reference sequence). CDR3 length: 17 amino acids. CDR3 bases: TGCAGTGCTAGACGCCGGGACTCCAGCTCTGGGGCCAACGTCCTGACTTTC. Translating it yields CSARRRDSSSGANVLTF.

CDR3 region: CASSAEASGRARETQYF. The CDR3 DNA sequence: TGTGCCAGCAGCGCAGAGGCTAGCGGGAGGGCCCGTGAGACCCAGTACTTC. This chain joins TRBV9 and TRBJ2-5; 12 bases agree with TRBD2. Germline V lookup: CDR1 SGDLS, CDR2 YYNGEE. This CDR3 contains 17 residues. Germline trimming cut 3 bases from V and 5 bases from J; bases unmatched to any gene: 11.

The chain couples TRBV10-3 to TRBJ2-3, with 12 bases that match TRBD1. V was clipped by 3 bases and J by 4 bases; unmatched bases: 20. CDR1 and CDR2 from the germline V gene are ENHRY and SYGVKD. The CDR3 is made up of 21 amino acids. Written as DNA, the CDR3 is TGTGCCATCAGTGACGAGGATGGGACAGGGGGCGCGGAAGCTCCCCCAGATACGCAGTATTTT. This translates into CAISDEDGTGGAEAPPDTQYF.

The V call is TRBV5-5, the J call TRBJ2-2; unclear D gene. Germline loops: CDR1 SGHKS, CDR2 YYEKEE (reference sequence). The CDR3 loop spans 11 amino acids. V lost 2 bases and J lost 9, with 5 bases in between. This chain's CDR3 is CASSLDRELFF. CDR3 DNA: TGTGCCAGCAGCTTAGACAGGGAGCTGTTTTTT. The full variable domain, completed using reference TRBV5-5 and TRBJ2-2, is DAGVTQSPTHLIKTRGQQVTLRCSPISGHKSVSWYQQVLGQGPQFIFQYYEKEERGRGNFPDRFSARQFPNYSSELNVNALLLGDSALYLCASSLDRELFFGEGSRLTVL.

This clonotype was counted only a few times. The V and J genes are TRBV6-2 or TRBV6-3 and TRBJ2-5; no clear D. Germline V gene lookup returns CDR1 MNHEY and CDR2 SVGEGT. There are 12 residues in the CDR3. V was pared by 2 bases and J by 13 bases, with 14 bases between. CDR3 residues: CASSYRPSSGYF. The CDR3 coding sequence is TGTGCCAGCAGTTACCGGCCCTCATCGGGGTACTTC.

This rearrangement joins TRBV10-3 to TRBJ2-7, with D possibly matching TRBD1 (5 bases). Trimming removed 2 bases from V and 6 bases from J, with 5 bases in between. The germline CDR1 and CDR2 sequences are ENHRY and SYGVKD. This CDR3 has 11 amino acids. CDR3 DNA sequence: TGTGCCATCAGTGAGGGGGCCGAGCAGTACGTC. Protein: CAISEGAEQYV.